The 25 T cell receptor beta chains given below trace back to one sample, sequenced in a study of cytomegalovirus exposure and HLA in healthy donors. PCR employed 60 Vbeta and 13 Jbeta primers. Generated by immunoSEQ multiplex PCR, the TCRdb table keeps only in-frame clones and is missing some. With about 100,000 clones in the sample, the ten largest clones hold approximately 0.6%. The sequenced sample consisted of PBMCs. Receptors were obtained from a man aged 50 or older in good health and CMV-seronegative.

The rearrangement links TRBV18 to TRBJ2-2, with 13 bases lining up with TRBD2. This CDR3 spans 15 amino acids. The junction had 5 bases not matched to a gene; V was cut back by 6 bases and J by 7 bases. Germline CDR1 is KGHSH and CDR2 is LQKENI. CDR3 nucleotides: TGTGCCAGCTCCCGCGGACTAGCGGGAGTCGGGGAGCTGTTTTTT. This gives the protein CASSRGLAGVGELFF. The full variable domain, in which reference TRBV18 and TRBJ2-2 provide the parts outside the CDR3, is NAGVMQNPRHLVRRRGQEARLRCSPMKGHSHVYWYRQLPEEGLKFMVYLQKENIIDESGMPKERFSAEFPKEGPSILRIQQVVRGDSAAYFCASSRGLAGVGELFFGEGSRLTVL.

The rearrangement joins TRBV7-9 to TRBJ2-1; the D is unclear. Germline assignment: CDR1 SEHNR and CDR2 FQNEAQ (reference sequence). The CDR3 length is 13 residues. Trimming stripped 5 bases from V and 4 bases from J, with 9 bases between. CDR3 DNA: TGTGCCAGCAGCCAGGTGGGTTACAATGAGCAGTTCTTC. Encoded protein: CASSQVGYNEQFF.

The V call is TRBV7-9, the J call TRBJ1-1; D ambiguous. The CDR3 is 16 amino acids. V lost 1 base to trimming and J lost 3 bases, with 15 bases between them. In germline, CDR1 is SEHNR, CDR2 FQNEAQ (reference sequence). CDR3 in amino acids: CASSLVPSGYHTEAFF. CDR3 DNA sequence: TGTGCCAGCAGCTTAGTTCCCAGCGGGTACCACACTGAAGCTTTCTTT.

The chain has TRBV5-4 and TRBJ1-1; D possibly corresponds to TRBD1 (5 bases). The CDR3 has 15 amino acids. Trimming shortened V by 4 bases and J by 3 bases, and 16 bases separated the two germline ends. Germline assignment: CDR1 SGHNT and CDR2 YYREEE (reference sequence). The DNA for the CDR3 is TGTGCCAGCAGCACCCCCGGCAGGGTTGACACTGAAGCTTTCTTT. Translating gives CASSTPGRVDTEAFF. Drawing the rest from reference TRBV5-4 and TRBJ1-1, the complete variable domain is ETGVTQSPTHLIKTRGQQVTLRCSSQSGHNTVSWYQQALGQGPQFIFQYYREEENGRGNFPPRFSGLQFPNYSSELNVNALELDDSALYLCASSTPGRVDTEAFFGQGTRLTVV.

The rearrangement links TRBV7-6 to TRBJ2-7; 10 nucleotides agree with TRBD2. The germline V gene has CDR1 SGHVS and CDR2 FNYEAQ. The V and J ends lost 4 bases and 7 bases, in that order; junction bases with no gene match: 10. The CDR3 totals 15 residues. The CDR3, as DNA: TGTGCCAGCAGCTCTAGCGGGGGAGAGTGGGAGGAGCAGTACTTC. This codes for CASSSSGGEWEEQYF.

The rearrangement joins TRBV6-1 to TRBJ2-5; D not resolved. The germline V gene has CDR1 MNHNS and CDR2 SASEGT. The CDR3 has 11 amino acids. Trimming removed 6 bases from V and 5 bases from J, with 7 bases in between. The CDR3 DNA sequence: TGTGCCAGCAGCCCTAGGGAGACCCAGTACTTC. Its protein is CASSPRETQYF.

This chain uses TRBV6-5 with TRBJ2-5; 8 bases align to TRBD2. J lost 5 bases, V lost 8 bases, and 13 bases had no gene match. CDR1 MNHEY and CDR2 SVGAGI come from the germline V gene. This CDR3 region has 15 residues. Here the CDR3 reads CASELVAGKLETQYF. The CDR3 region has the DNA TGTGCCAGCGAACTGGTAGCGGGAAAGCTCGAGACCCAGTACTTC.

The chain uses TRBV4-2 and TRBJ1-2, with TRBD1 matching over 9 bases. The germline V gene encodes CDR1 LGHNA and CDR2 YNFKEQ. This CDR3 has 19 residues. The ends lost 0 bases at V and 3 bases at J; junction bases unmatched: 14. This CDR3 is CASSQDLAGQGGSYYGYTF. The CDR3 bases are TGTGCCAGCAGCCAAGATTTGGCGGGACAGGGTGGCAGTTACTATGGCTACACCTTC.

CDR3 amino acids: CASSLNRGYEQFF. The CDR3 DNA follows: TGTGCCAGCAGCCTCAATCGCGGTTATGAGCAGTTCTTC. This chain links TRBV16 with TRBJ2-1; D gene ambiguous. Trimming cost V 4 bases and J 8 bases, with 12 bases left between them. Germline V lookup: CDR1 KGHSY, CDR2 FQNENV. The CDR3 is made up of 13 amino acids.

V is TRBV10-3 and J is TRBJ2-7; TRBD2 agrees at 7 bases. This CDR3 is built from 14 residues. V was clipped by 7 bases and J by 6 bases; unmatched bases: 12. Looked up from germline, CDR1 is ENHRY and CDR2 is SYGVKD. CDR3 sequence: CAIKPGREVLEQYF. CDR3 nucleotides: TGTGCCATCAAGCCGGGGAGGGAAGTACTCGAGCAGTACTTC.

This CDR3 is CASSSFNQPQHF. CDR3 in DNA: TGTGCCAGCAGTTCCTTTAATCAGCCCCAGCATTTT. This chain connects TRBV2 to TRBJ1-5; no clear D. Germline V gene data show CDR1 as SNHLY and CDR2 as FYNNEI. V lost 5 bases and J 4 bases, leaving 6 bases between the germline ends. The CDR3 consists of 12 residues.

The J gene is TRBJ1-4, the V gene TRBV19, with D unclear. The V gene lost 4 bases and the J gene lost 0 bases, with 6 bases spanning the gap. The CDR3 is 14 residues long. Germline V gene lookup returns CDR1 LNHDA and CDR2 SQIVND (reference sequence). CDR3 nucleotides: TGTGCCAGTAGTACCACAGCAACTAATGAAAAACTGTTTTTT. Its translation: CASSTTATNEKLFF.

V and J are TRBV4-3 and TRBJ1-1, with D perhaps matching TRBD1 (6 bases). Trimming stripped 0 bases from V and 8 bases from J, with 16 bases between. Germline lookup yields CDR1 LGHNA and CDR2 YSLEER. This CDR3 comprises 15 residues. The CDR3 bases are TGCGCCAGCAGCCAAGAAGGGACATCAGTACTAGAAGCTTTCTTT. The encoded protein is CASSQEGTSVLEAFF.

V usage is TRBV5-1 and J usage is TRBJ2-7; D gene unclear. The germline V and J ends were trimmed by 1 base and 1 base, with 6 bases remaining between them. The germline V gene has CDR1 SGHRS and CDR2 YFSETQ. This CDR3 contains 13 residues. CDR3 region: CASSLTNSYEQYF. The CDR3 DNA sequence: TGCGCCAGCAGCTTGACTAATTCCTACGAGCAGTACTTC.

The V gene is TRBV19, the J gene TRBJ1-5; tentatively, D is TRBD1 (5 bases). V lost 3 bases to trimming and J lost 6 bases, with 12 bases between them. The CDR3 has 14 amino acids. The germline V gene has CDR1 LNHDA and CDR2 SQIVND (reference sequence). Written as DNA, the CDR3 is TGTGCCAGTAGTATTGGGGGGGTAGCTCAGCCCCAGCATTTT. Translated, it gives CASSIGGVAQPQHF.

V is TRBV18 and J is TRBJ1-2, with 9 nucleotides matching TRBD1. The CDR3 length is 16 residues. V lost 4 bases, J lost 8 bases, and 14 bases stayed unmatched. Germline assignment: CDR1 KGHSH and CDR2 LQKENI. The CDR3 here is CASSRTEGQGASGYTF. The DNA of the CDR3 is TGTGCCAGCTCACGTACGGAGGGACAGGGAGCCTCGGGCTACACCTTC.

This chain joins TRBV6-5 and TRBJ2-7; D not certain. Trimming pared 7 bases from V and 5 bases from J, leaving 21 bases between. Germline V gene sequence: CDR1 MNHEY, CDR2 SVGAGI. This CDR3 has 15 amino acids. The CDR3: CASTPSGGRFHEQYF. As DNA, the CDR3 is TGTGCCAGCACTCCCTCCGGCGGCAGATTCCACGAGCAGTACTTC.

With respect to this clone: Distinct nucleotide sequences in the sample also encode this CDR3. The chain has TRBV6-6 and TRBJ2-7; 8 nucleotides align to TRBD1. The CDR3 consists of 15 residues. With V trimmed by 4 bases and J by 4 bases, 9 bases remained unmatched. Germline-derived CDR1 and CDR2 are MNHNY and SVGAGI (reference sequence). This CDR3 is CASSFPGTGAYEQYF. As DNA, the CDR3 is TGTGCCAGCAGTTTTCCCGGGACAGGTGCTTACGAGCAGTACTTC.

This chain joins TRBV5-1 and TRBJ2-5, with 8 positions matching TRBD1. The CDR3 is 15 amino acids. Germline CDR1 SGHRS, CDR2 YFSETQ. Trimming removed 3 bases from V and 1 base from J; junction bases left unmatched: 5. CDR3: CASSSQGQGQETQYF. CDR3 DNA: TGCGCCAGCAGCTCACAAGGACAGGGCCAAGAGACCCAGTACTTC.

The chain recombines TRBV7-9 with TRBJ2-7, with 10 bases lining up with TRBD1. This CDR3 has 16 amino acids. V trimming: 5 bases; J trimming: 4 bases; junction bases outside the gene matches: 11. Germline CDR1 and CDR2: SEHNR and FQNEAQ (reference sequence). The CDR3, as DNA: TGTGCCAGCAGCCGACCTGCGGGACAGGGGAGTTACGAGCAGTACTTC. Its translation: CASSRPAGQGSYEQYF.

V is TRBV4-1 and J is TRBJ1-1; D call uncertain. This CDR3 has 16 amino acids. Germline assignment: CDR1 MGHRA and CDR2 YSYEKL. The germline V and J ends were trimmed by 0 bases and 0 bases, with 11 bases remaining between them. The chain's CDR3 is CASSQDPGNMNTEAFF. DNA of the CDR3: TGCGCCAGCAGCCAAGATCCTGGCAACATGAACACTGAAGCTTTCTTT.

The J gene is TRBJ2-3, the V gene TRBV5-1, with TRBD2 identical over 11 bases. This CDR3 comprises 15 residues. V shed 4 bases and J 5 bases; nucleotides not matched to a gene: 6. From germline, CDR1 is SGHRS and CDR2 YFSETQ. The CDR3 here is CASSVSGGAIDTQYF. CDR3 bases: TGCGCCAGCAGCGTTAGCGGGGGGGCCATAGATACGCAGTATTTT.

The chain uses TRBV27 and TRBJ2-3; TRBD1 matches 10 bases. The V segment lost 8 bases and the J segment 0 bases; nucleotides outside the gene matches: 8. The length of the CDR3 is 16 residues. Germline values: CDR1 MNHEY, CDR2 SMNVEV (reference sequence). The chain's CDR3 is CASQGQGSPSTDTQYF. DNA of the CDR3: TGTGCCAGCCAGGGACAGGGGAGTCCCAGCACAGATACGCAGTATTTT.

V is TRBV29-1 and J is TRBJ2-7; 12 bases map to TRBD1. Losses at the gene ends were 7 bases for V and 7 bases for J; bases not matched to a gene: 5. Germline lookup yields CDR1 SQVTM and CDR2 ANQGSEA. CDR3 length: 12 amino acids. CDR3 amino acids: CSGGQGAWEQYF. In DNA form, the CDR3 reads TGCAGCGGGGGACAGGGGGCTTGGGAGCAGTACTTC.

This chain links TRBV29-1 with TRBJ1-1; D gene uncertain. Deletions cut 4 bases from V and 1 base from J, with 4 bases between. CDR1 and CDR2 (germline): SQVTM, ANQGSEA. CDR3 length: 11 amino acids. CDR3 region: CSVGRNTEAFF. CDR3 in DNA: TGCAGCGTTGGGAGGAACACTGAAGCTTTCTTT.